This T cell receptor (beta chain) derives from a study of T cell repertoires in cytomegalovirus infection. This clonotype was picked up a small number of times. Its antigen is still unknown. The CDR3 extends over 13 amino acids. V lost 11 bases and J lost 7; bases outside the gene matches: 7. Looked up from germline, CDR1 is LNHDA and CDR2 is SQIVND (reference sequence). TCRdb re-analysed the reads in MiXCR, keeping a single row per CDR3 protein. The table lists under 450,000 distinct CDR3 sequences, approximately 35% of them singletons. Whole-study findings and limits: CMV-specific TCR beta clonotypes restricted by HLA-C were the ones dominating the ex vivo response.

Sample: cultured PBMCs, taken from culture after CMV antigen stimulation. J is TRBJ2-1 and V is TRBV19, with 11 bases fitting TRBD2. This clonotype originated in a human donor in good health (CMV status not recorded). Some clones in this sample may be carry-over from other donors' samples. Here the CDR3 reads CAVGPSGRNEQFF. CDR3 sequence (DNA): TGTGCCGTAGGGCCTAGCGGGAGGAATGAGCAGTTCTTC.